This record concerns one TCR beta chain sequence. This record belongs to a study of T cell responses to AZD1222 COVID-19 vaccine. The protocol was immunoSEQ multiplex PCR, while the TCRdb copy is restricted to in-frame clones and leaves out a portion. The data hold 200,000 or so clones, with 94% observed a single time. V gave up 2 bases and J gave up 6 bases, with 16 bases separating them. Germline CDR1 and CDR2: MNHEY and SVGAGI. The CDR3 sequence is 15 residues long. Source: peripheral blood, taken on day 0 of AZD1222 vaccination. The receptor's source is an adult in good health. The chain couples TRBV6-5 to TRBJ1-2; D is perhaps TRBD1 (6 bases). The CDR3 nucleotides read TGTGCCAGCAGTTACAATTTTGGGACAAGAGATGGCTACACCTTC. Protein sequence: CASSYNFGTRDGYTF.